The clone carrying this TCR beta chain turned up a few times. What it recognizes is unknown. From germline, CDR1 is KGHSH and CDR2 LQKENI. The CDR3 length is 13 residues. Trimming took 0 bases from V and 8 from J; bases not matched to a gene: 2. Sequenced by immunoSEQ multiplex PCR; TCRdb stores in-frame clones only, minus some. The sample contains some 96,000 clones, more than 85% of which appear only once. The entry originates in a study of graft-versus-host responses after intestinal transplantation. The input for sequencing was unstimulated CD4+ T cells sorted from spleen or lymph node cells, taken before transplant. The sequence derives from a human donor who was the organ donor for an intestinal transplant. The chain is built from TRBV18 and TRBJ1-2; 8 bases agree with TRBD1. This CDR3 reads CASSPPTGEGYTF. CDR3 DNA sequence: TGTGCCAGCTCACCACCGACAGGGGAGGGCTACACCTTC.